These 21 T cell receptor beta chains originate from one sample sequenced in a study of blood T cell repertoires in COVID-19. Profiling relied on immunoSEQ multiplex PCR, and the TCRdb table lists in-frame clones only, not all of them. The repertoire holds over 200,000 clones, with more than 80% as singletons. Sequences were obtained from peripheral blood. All receptors come from a woman aged 25 to 39 with COVID-19, enrolled during active disease.

The chain links TRBV12-3 or TRBV12-4 to TRBJ1-2; D unclear. Trimming shortened V by 1 base and J by 6 bases, and 9 bases separated the two germline ends. The CDR3 is made up of 13 amino acids. CDR3 loop: CASSLVPGDGYTF. The CDR3, as DNA: TGTGCCAGCAGTTTAGTCCCAGGTGATGGCTACACCTTC.

The gene calls are TRBV19 and TRBJ1-2; tentative D call: TRBD1 (6 bases). V lost 5 bases to trimming and J lost 4 bases, with 26 bases between them. CDR1 and CDR2 from the germline V gene are LNHDA and SQIVND (reference sequence). The CDR3 consists of 18 residues. The chain's CDR3 is CASSSESQPQGGGYGYTF. CDR3 DNA sequence: TGTGCCAGTAGTTCCGAGAGCCAACCACAGGGAGGGGGCTATGGCTACACCTTC.

The genes are TRBV29-1 and TRBJ1-1; weak D call: TRBD1 (5 bases). This CDR3 comprises 14 residues. Germline lookup yields CDR1 SQVTM and CDR2 ANQGSEA. V gave up 8 bases and J gave up 6 bases, with 22 bases separating them. DNA for the CDR3: TGCAGCTCCCGGACAAGTGGTGGTTCAGCTGAAGCTTTCTTT. It specifies CSSRTSGGSAEAFF.

A few counts support this clone. The chain links TRBV7-9 to TRBJ2-1, with TRBD1 as a possible D gene (6 bases). V was cut by 7 bases and J by 6 bases, with 22 bases left in between. The CDR3 is made up of 16 amino acids. Germline CDR1 and CDR2: SEHNR and FQNEAQ (reference sequence). The CDR3 spells CASIRLGAGFSNEQFF. The CDR3 coding sequence is TGTGCCAGCATTCGGCTGGGGGCAGGGTTTTCCAATGAGCAGTTCTTC.

V is TRBV7-9 and J is TRBJ1-2; 9 bases fit TRBD1. In germline, CDR1 is SEHNR, CDR2 FQNEAQ (reference sequence). Losses at the gene ends were 5 bases for V and 1 base for J; bases not matched to a gene: 5. The CDR3 sequence is 15 residues long. The CDR3 DNA sequence: TGTGCCAGCAGCAGAACAGGGGGCAATAACTATGGCTACACCTTC. Its protein is CASSRTGGNNYGYTF.

Remarks on this clone: No conserved phenylalanine or tryptophan is present at the end of the CDR3, so a read error is the likely explanation. No DNA is shown, since the ends of the CDR3 on it are uncertain; the CDR3 is the one TCRdb lists. This sequence joins TRBV27 and TRBJ2-4; the table's D gene call, TRBD1, was not cross checked with the DNA. Germline CDR1 MNHEY, CDR2 SMNVEV (reference sequence). 14 amino acids form the CDR3, both terminal residues included. This CDR3 reads CASSSPRTGLSLMV.

V gene TRBV5-5 combines with J gene TRBJ1-1; TRBD1 is a possible D gene (5 bases). CDR3 length: 15 amino acids. CDR1 is SGHKS, CDR2 YYEKEE, per germline (reference sequence). V shed 3 bases and J shed 0 bases, with 12 bases lying between them. The CDR3 reads CASSSTGTVNTEAFF. The CDR3 DNA follows: TGTGCCAGCAGCTCAACCGGGACTGTGAACACTGAAGCTTTCTTT.

The chain joins TRBV19 to TRBJ2-7; 7 nucleotides line up with TRBD2. Germline-derived CDR1 and CDR2 are LNHDA and SQIVND (reference sequence). Trimming removed 4 bases from V and 1 base from J; junction bases left unmatched: 10. The length of the CDR3 is 16 residues. CDR3 sequence: CASSRRAGESSYEQYF. CDR3 DNA sequence: TGTGCCAGTAGTAGGCGGGCGGGGGAGAGTTCCTACGAGCAGTACTTC.

The V gene is TRBV28, the J gene TRBJ2-7, with D possibly matching TRBD1 (6 bases). The CDR3 length is 17 residues. Trimming shortened V by 2 bases and J by 6 bases, and 23 bases separated the two germline ends. CDR1 and CDR2 (germline): MDHEN, SYDVKM. CDR3: CASSLVAGTTVFVEQYF. The CDR3 region has the DNA TGTGCCAGCAGTTTAGTAGCCGGGACAACGGTTTTTGTCGAGCAGTACTTC. Full variable domain (remainder filled in from reference TRBV28 and TRBJ2-7): DVKVTQSSRYLVKRTGEKVFLECVQDMDHENMFWYRQDPGLGLRLIYFSYDVKMKEKGDIPEGYSVSREKKERFSLILESASTNQTSMYLCASSLVAGTTVFVEQYFGPGTRLTVT.

A few counts support this clone. The chain links TRBV21-1 to TRBJ2-1; the table names TRBD2, a call not compared with the DNA. TRBV21-1 is annotated as a pseudogene. CDR3 length: 18 residues. CDR3 in amino acids: CASSKALRKRAQGNEQFF. CDR3 sequence (DNA): TGTGCCAGCAGCAAAGCGCTCCGGAAGCGGGCACAAGGCAATGAGCAGTTCTTC.

This chain joins TRBV3-1 (or the pseudogene TRBV3-2) and TRBJ1-2; tentative D call: TRBD1 (6 bases). The germline V gene has CDR1 LGHDT and CDR2 YNNKEL (reference sequence). The CDR3 is 14 amino acids. Trimming stripped 4 bases from V and 3 bases from J, with 12 bases between. This CDR3 is CASSPRSGDYGYTF. CDR3 DNA sequence: TGTGCCAGCAGCCCCAGATCAGGGGACTATGGCTACACCTTC.

The chain joins TRBV2 to TRBJ1-1; no reliable D call. Germline CDR1 reads SNHLY; CDR2 reads FYNNEI. The CDR3 length is 11 residues. Trimming pared 6 bases from V and 8 bases from J, leaving 10 bases between. CDR3 bases: TGTGCCAGCAGGTCGGGTGAAGAAGCTTTCTTT. It codes for CASRSGEEAFF.

The chain couples TRBV19 to TRBJ2-2, with 15 bases matching TRBD2. Trimming cost V 5 bases and J 7 bases; bases outside gene matches: 8. Germline V gives CDR1 LNHDA, CDR2 SQIVND (reference sequence). The CDR3 runs 17 residues. The CDR3 coding sequence is TGTGCCAGTAGTTGGACTAGCGGGGGGGCGGCGGTCGGGGAGCTGTTTTTT. Translated, it gives CASSWTSGGAAVGELFF. Supplemented by reference TRBV19 and TRBJ2-2, the full variable domain reads DGGITQSPKYLFRKEGQNVTLSCEQNLNHDAMYWYRQDPGQGLRLIYYSQIVNDFQKGDIAEGYSVSREKKESFPLTVTSAQKNPTAFYLCASSWTSGGAAVGELFFGEGSRLTVL.

This chain uses TRBV20-1 with TRBJ2-7; D unclear. Per the germline V gene, CDR1 is DFQATT and CDR2 is SNEGSKA (reference sequence). The CDR3 consists of 14 residues. V was pared by 3 bases and J by 1 base, with 13 bases between. CDR3 amino acids: CSASPSSLSYEQYF. In DNA, the CDR3 is TGCAGTGCTAGTCCGTCGAGCCTTTCCTACGAGCAGTACTTC.

The chain couples TRBV12-3 or TRBV12-4 to TRBJ2-7, with unresolved D. This CDR3 is built from 13 residues. Trimming stripped 5 bases from V and 0 bases from J, with 8 bases between. CDR3 in DNA: TGTGCCAGCAGTCCTCGGAGCTCCTACGAGCAGTACTTC. Its protein is CASSPRSSYEQYF.

V and J are TRBV14 and TRBJ1-1; 10 bases align to TRBD1. There are 19 residues in the CDR3. The germline gives CDR1 SGHDN, CDR2 FVKESK. The V and J ends lost 0 bases and 8 bases, in that order; junction bases with no gene match: 18. Written as DNA, the CDR3 is TGTGCCAGCAGCCAAGATTCCCCGAGGACAGGGGGTTTGGGATTGGAAGCTTTCTTT. It yields the protein CASSQDSPRTGGLGLEAFF.

CDR3 DNA: TGTGCCAGCCAGAATTCGGGTTCTTACGAGCAGTACTTC. This sequence encodes CASQNSGSYEQYF. The rearrangement links TRBV2 to TRBJ2-7; no reliable D call. The germline V gene encodes CDR1 SNHLY and CDR2 FYNNEI. Trimming took off 8 bases at V and 4 bases at J, with 15 bases between the two ends. The CDR3 sequence is 13 residues long.

This clone was seen a handful of times. The V call is TRBV28, the J call TRBJ2-7, with TRBD1 matching 9 bases. CDR3 length: 15 residues. V gave up 6 bases and J gave up 3 bases; unmatched junction bases: 9. Germline CDR1 reads MDHEN; CDR2 reads SYDVKM. Written as DNA, the CDR3 is TGTGCCAGCAGGAGTACCGGGACAGGGCACTACGAGCAGTACTTC. Translated, it gives CASRSTGTGHYEQYF.

CDR3 loop: CASSQGQGIHNEQFF. The CDR3 DNA is TGCGCCAGCAGCCAAGGACAGGGTATTCACAATGAGCAGTTCTTC. This sequence joins TRBV4-3 and TRBJ2-1; 7 bases match TRBD1. The germline CDR1 and CDR2 sequences are LGHNA and YSLEER. With 1 base clipped from V and 5 bases from J, the junction kept 5 bases outside the gene matches. This CDR3 comprises 15 residues.

On this clone: A junction end diverges from the germline sequence, so it may reflect a read error. Other DNA sequences in the sample encode the same CDR3. The chain links TRBV11-3 to TRBJ2-7; 9 bases line up with TRBD2. There are 14 residues in the CDR3. The germline gives CDR1 SGHNT, CDR2 YENEEA. This CDR3 reads CASSLAGDSYEQYF. In DNA form, the CDR3 reads TGTGCCAGCAGTTTAGCGGGGGACTCCTACGAGCAGTACTTC.

As DNA, the CDR3 is TGTGCCAGCAGCCCTACTAGCGGGAGAGGGAATGAGCAGTTCTTC. Protein: CASSPTSGRGNEQFF. The rearrangement joins TRBV6-2 or TRBV6-3 to TRBJ2-1; 11 bases match TRBD2. Germline trimming cut 6 bases from V and 7 bases from J; bases unmatched to any gene: 8. There are 15 residues in the CDR3. The germline V gene has CDR1 MNHEY and CDR2 SVGEGT.